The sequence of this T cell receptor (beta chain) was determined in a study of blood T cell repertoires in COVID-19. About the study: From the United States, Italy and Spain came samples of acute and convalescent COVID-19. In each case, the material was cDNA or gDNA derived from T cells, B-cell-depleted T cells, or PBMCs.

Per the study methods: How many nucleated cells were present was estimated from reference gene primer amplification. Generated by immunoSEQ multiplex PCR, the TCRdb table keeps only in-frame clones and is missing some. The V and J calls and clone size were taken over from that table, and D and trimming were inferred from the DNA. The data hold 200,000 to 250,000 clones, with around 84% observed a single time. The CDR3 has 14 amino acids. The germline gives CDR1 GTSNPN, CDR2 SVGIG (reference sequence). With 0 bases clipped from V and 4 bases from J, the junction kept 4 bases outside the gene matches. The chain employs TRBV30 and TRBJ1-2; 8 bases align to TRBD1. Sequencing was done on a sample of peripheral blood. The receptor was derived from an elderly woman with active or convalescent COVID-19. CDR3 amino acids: CAWSVGQGGYGYTF. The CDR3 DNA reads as TGTGCCTGGAGTGTAGGACAGGGAGGCTATGGCTACACCTTC.